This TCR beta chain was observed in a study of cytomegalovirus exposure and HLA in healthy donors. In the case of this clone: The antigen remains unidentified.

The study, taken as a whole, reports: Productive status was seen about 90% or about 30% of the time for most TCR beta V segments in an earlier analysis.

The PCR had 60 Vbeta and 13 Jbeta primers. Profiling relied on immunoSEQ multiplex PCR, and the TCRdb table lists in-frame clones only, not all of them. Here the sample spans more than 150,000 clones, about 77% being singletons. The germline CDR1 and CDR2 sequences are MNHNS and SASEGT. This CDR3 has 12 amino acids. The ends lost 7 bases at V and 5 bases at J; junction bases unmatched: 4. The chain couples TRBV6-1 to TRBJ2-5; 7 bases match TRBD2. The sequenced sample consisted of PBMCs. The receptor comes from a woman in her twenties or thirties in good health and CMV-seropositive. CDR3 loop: CASTAGRETQYF. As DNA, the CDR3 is TGTGCCAGCACAGCGGGGAGGGAGACCCAGTACTTC.